Each of the 25 T cell receptor beta chains below was sequenced from the same sample in a study of T cell responses to AZD1222 COVID-19 vaccine. Sequenced by immunoSEQ multiplex PCR; TCRdb stores in-frame clones only, minus some. The table has around 80,000 clones, 80% to 90% seen once; the top ten hold 8% to 13%. The specimen was peripheral blood, collected 28 days after the second AZD1222 dose. These receptor sequences come from an adult who received the AZD1222 COVID-19 vaccine.

The chain carries TRBV28 and TRBJ1-1; D is undetermined. The CDR3 spans 12 residues. V gave up 10 bases and J gave up 1 base, with 10 bases separating them. Germline V gene lookup returns CDR1 MDHEN and CDR2 SYDVKM. The CDR3 DNA is TGTGCCACAGTTGTGCCGAACACTGAAGCTTTCTTT. Translated, it gives CATVVPNTEAFF.

The CDR3 loop is CASRGQLGIYNSPLHF. CDR3 coding DNA: TGTGCCAGCAGGGGACAGCTGGGGATCTATAATTCACCCCTCCACTTT. The chain joins TRBV3-1 (or the pseudogene TRBV3-2) to TRBJ1-6; 7 bases fit TRBD1. Trimming cost V 6 bases and J 3 bases; bases outside gene matches: 8. The CDR3 loop spans 16 amino acids. CDR1 is LGHDT, CDR2 YNNKEL, per germline (reference sequence).

The chain is built from TRBV6-5 and TRBJ2-1; tentatively, D is TRBD1 or TRBD2 (5 bases each). The length of the CDR3 is 11 residues. CDR1 and CDR2 from the germline V gene are MNHEY and SVGAGI. V lost 7 bases to trimming and J lost 9 bases, with 10 bases between them. Here the CDR3 DNA reads TGTGCCAGCAAAACCGGGACTGAGCAGTTCTTC. Amino acids: CASKTGTEQFF.

The J gene is TRBJ2-7, the V gene TRBV5-1, with 8 bases lining up with TRBD2. CDR3 size: 14 residues. Germline V CDR1 and CDR2: SGHRS, YFSETQ. The V and J ends lost 10 bases and 4 bases, in that order; junction bases with no gene match: 13. Here the CDR3 DNA reads TGCGCCCCCAGCCCCGGGGGGGGGAATTACGAGCAGTACTTC. Encoded protein: CAPSPGGGNYEQYF.

V and J are TRBV9 and TRBJ1-4; D not certain. CDR1 and CDR2 (germline): SGDLS, YYNGEE. The CDR3 consists of 14 residues. V was clipped by 4 bases and J by 7 bases, with 14 bases between them. This CDR3 reads CASSTGGSSEKLFF. The DNA for the CDR3 is TGTGCCAGCAGCACGGGAGGGAGTAGTGAAAAACTGTTTTTT.

The chain is built from TRBV6-5 and TRBJ1-6, with D possibly TRBD1 on 5 matching bases. CDR1 is MNHEY and CDR2 is SVGAGI in the germline V gene. This CDR3 comprises 15 residues. V was cut by 6 bases and J by 7 bases, with 16 bases left in between. CDR3 sequence reads: CASSRKPGLNSPLHF. The CDR3 nucleotides are TGTGCCAGCAGCCGAAAACCGGGACTGAATTCACCCCTCCACTTT.

In DNA, the CDR3 is TGTGCCAGCAGCGGCCGGACTAGCGGGGGAGTAGATACGCAGTATTTT. This sequence encodes CASSGRTSGGVDTQYF. The V gene is TRBV7-8, the J gene TRBJ2-3; 13 bases are a match to TRBD2. V was clipped by 5 bases and J by 5 bases; unmatched bases: 7. CDR3 size: 16 residues. Germline assignment: CDR1 SGHVS and CDR2 FQNEAQ.

This clone was seen once. CDR3 coding DNA: TGTGCCAGCAGCTTAACGATCCAGGGGAACAATGAGCAGTTCTTC. Protein: CASSLTIQGNNEQFF. The chain employs TRBV7-3 and TRBJ2-1; a possible D gene is TRBD1 (6 bases). The germline V gene encodes CDR1 SGHTA and CDR2 FQGTGA. V lost 0 bases and J 5 bases, leaving 11 bases between the germline ends. The CDR3 is 15 amino acids.

The V gene is TRBV5-6, the J gene TRBJ1-2; D not resolved. CDR3 length equals 14 residues. Trimming cost V 5 bases and J 0 bases, with 11 bases left between them. The germline CDR1 and CDR2 sequences are SGHDT and YYEEEE. Written as DNA, the CDR3 is TGTGCCAGCAGTTCGGTCCGAGCTAACTATGGCTACACCTTC. Translating gives CASSSVRANYGYTF.

The chain has TRBV6-5 and TRBJ1-2; tentatively, D is TRBD1 (5 bases). V was shortened by 5 bases and J by 5 bases, with 12 bases between the two germline ends. Germline V lookup: CDR1 MNHEY, CDR2 SVGAGI. This CDR3 has 13 residues. CDR3 protein: CASSIGGEYGYTF. DNA for the CDR3: TGTGCCAGCAGTATCGGGGGAGAATATGGCTACACCTTC.

The rearrangement uses TRBV4-2 and TRBJ2-1, with 7 bases that match TRBD1. Germline CDR1 LGHNA, CDR2 YNFKEQ. J was trimmed by 3 bases and V by 1 base; bases with no gene match: 3. The CDR3 covers 15 residues. CDR3 sequence: CASSQGQGDYNEQFF. The CDR3 DNA is TGTGCCAGCAGCCAAGGTCAGGGGGACTACAATGAGCAGTTCTTC.

This sequence joins TRBV4-1 and TRBJ2-3; 11 positions match TRBD2. This CDR3 is 16 amino acids long. Germline V gene sequence: CDR1 MGHRA, CDR2 YSYEKL. J was trimmed by 7 bases and V by 0 bases; bases with no gene match: 6. The CDR3 DNA is TGCGCCAGCAGCCAAGATAGCGGGGGGGCTAGAAATACGCAGTATTTT. As protein: CASSQDSGGARNTQYF.

J is TRBJ2-7 and V is TRBV2; D gene unclear. V lost 1 base to trimming and J lost 3 bases, with 7 bases between them. Per germline, CDR1 SNHLY and CDR2 FYNNEI. This CDR3 is 13 amino acids long. Here the CDR3 DNA reads TGTGCCAGCAGTGAAGGGGCAGACTACGAGCAGTACTTC. It specifies CASSEGADYEQYF.

The chain is built from TRBV7-9 and TRBJ1-1; D remains ambiguous. Trimming shortened V by 5 bases and J by 0 bases, and 13 bases separated the two germline ends. The length of the CDR3 is 15 residues. Germline lookup yields CDR1 SEHNR and CDR2 FQNEAQ (reference sequence). The CDR3 loop reads CASSPEAGVNTEAFF. CDR3 bases: TGTGCCAGCAGCCCGGAGGCCGGGGTGAACACTGAAGCTTTCTTT.

The chain is built from TRBV14 and TRBJ1-5; D might be TRBD1 (5 bases). V lost 0 bases and J 4 bases, leaving 13 bases between the germline ends. Germline V gene sequence: CDR1 SGHDN, CDR2 FVKESK. The CDR3 is 16 amino acids. The CDR3 here is CASSQDKLRGNQPQHF. The CDR3 nucleotides are TGTGCCAGCAGCCAAGATAAATTAAGGGGTAATCAGCCCCAGCATTTT.

The DNA of the CDR3 is TGTGCCATCGCCCCCGGGACAGGGGGCTACGAGCAGTACTTC. It is translated as CAIAPGTGGYEQYF. The chain links TRBV10-3 to TRBJ2-7; 11 bases map to TRBD1. Unmatched junction bases numbered 6, after V lost 8 bases and J lost 3 bases. There are 14 residues in the CDR3. From germline, CDR1 is ENHRY and CDR2 SYGVKD.

This clone turned up a few times. J is TRBJ2-3 and V is TRBV6-1; D unresolved. V was cut by 3 bases and J by 3 bases, with 10 bases left in between. The CDR3 consists of 14 residues. CDR1 and CDR2 from the germline V gene are MNHNS and SASEGT. CDR3 amino acids: CASSDGRKTDTQYF. The CDR3 nucleotides read TGTGCCAGCAGTGATGGCAGGAAGACAGATACGCAGTATTTT.

This rearrangement joins TRBV28 to TRBJ2-7; D is ambiguous. Germline V lookup: CDR1 MDHEN, CDR2 SYDVKM. This CDR3 comprises 11 residues. V lost 3 bases and J lost 3, with 3 bases in between. CDR3 DNA: TGTGCCAGCAGTTTCCTCTACGAGCAGTACTTC. It specifies CASSFLYEQYF. Full variable domain (outside the CDR3, taken from reference TRBV28 and TRBJ2-7): DVKVTQSSRYLVKRTGEKVFLECVQDMDHENMFWYRQDPGLGLRLIYFSYDVKMKEKGDIPEGYSVSREKKERFSLILESASTNQTSMYLCASSFLYEQYFGPGTRLTVT.

The chain uses TRBV11-2 and TRBJ2-7; tentative D call: TRBD2 (5 bases). The V gene lost 5 bases and the J gene lost 3 bases, with 17 bases spanning the gap. CDR1 and CDR2 (germline): SGHAT, FQNNGV. This CDR3 comprises 15 residues. The CDR3 protein is CASSRHAPEDYEQYF. The CDR3 nucleotides are TGTGCCAGCAGCCGACACGCCCCGGAGGACTACGAGCAGTACTTC.

The V gene is TRBV5-1, the J gene TRBJ1-4, with 7 bases that match TRBD1. This CDR3 is 14 amino acids long. The ends lost 4 bases at V and 8 bases at J; junction bases unmatched: 8. Germline CDR1 is SGHRS and CDR2 is YFSETQ. Here the CDR3 DNA reads TGCGCCAGCAGCCCGGGCAGGGGGGTAGAAAAACTGTTTTTT. As protein: CASSPGRGVEKLFF.

This clone was seen a single time. In DNA, the CDR3 is TGTGCCAGTAGTAGAGACAGGGATAACAATGAGCAGTTCTTC. It translates to CASSRDRDNNEQFF. The chain uses TRBV19 and TRBJ2-1; 7 bases agree with TRBD1. Trimming removed 4 bases from V and 5 bases from J; junction bases left unmatched: 5. Germline V gene data show CDR1 as LNHDA and CDR2 as SQIVND (reference sequence). The CDR3 spans 14 residues. Full variable domain (rest looked up from reference TRBV19 and TRBJ2-1): DGGITQSPKYLFRKEGQNVTLSCEQNLNHDAMYWYRQDPGQGLRLIYYSQIVNDFQKGDIAEGYSVSREKKESFPLTVTSAQKNPTAFYLCASSRDRDNNEQFFGPGTRLTVL.

This clone was seen a few times. V usage is TRBV5-4 and J usage is TRBJ2-2; weak D call: TRBD2 (6 bases). V was clipped by 4 bases and J by 6 bases, with 7 bases between them. Germline loops: CDR1 SGHNT, CDR2 YYREEE (reference sequence). The CDR3 contains 12 residues. DNA of the CDR3: TGTGCCAGCAGCCCGGGGGCCGGGGAGCTGTTTTTT. Translating gives CASSPGAGELFF. The whole variable domain, remainder taken from reference TRBV5-4 and TRBJ2-2, is ETGVTQSPTHLIKTRGQQVTLRCSSQSGHNTVSWYQQALGQGPQFIFQYYREEENGRGNFPPRFSGLQFPNYSSELNVNALELDDSALYLCASSPGAGELFFGEGSRLTVL.

V gene TRBV3-1 (or the pseudogene TRBV3-2) combines with J gene TRBJ1-2, with D maybe TRBD1 (5 bases). This CDR3 has 12 amino acids. The ends were cut back, 1 base at V and 8 bases at J, with 8 bases in the middle. In germline, CDR1 is LGHDT, CDR2 YNNKEL (reference sequence). CDR3 in amino acids: CASSQGGRGYTF. Written as DNA, the CDR3 is TGTGCCAGCAGCCAAGGGGGCAGGGGCTACACCTTC.

The chain is built from TRBV4-1 and TRBJ1-1; the match to TRBD1 covers 7 bases. V gave up 0 bases and J gave up 1 base; unmatched junction bases: 11. CDR1 MGHRA and CDR2 YSYEKL come from the germline V gene. The CDR3 runs 18 residues. The CDR3 DNA sequence: TGCGCCAGCAGCCAAGAGACGACAGGGTCCCACAGGAACACTGAAGCTTTCTTT. Translation gives CASSQETTGSHRNTEAFF.

The V call is TRBV18, the J call TRBJ1-3; D is unclear. Germline V gives CDR1 KGHSH, CDR2 LQKENI. Trimming took 0 bases from V and 0 from J, leaving 6 bases between them. The CDR3 runs 15 residues. The CDR3 DNA follows: TGTGCCAGCTCACCACCTGGTTACTCTGGAAACACCATATATTTT. Amino acid sequence: CASSPPGYSGNTIYF.